Below, 7 T cell receptor beta chains from the same sample are listed, as sequenced in a study of cytomegalovirus exposure and HLA in healthy donors. PCR used 60 Vbeta primers and 13 Jbeta primers. Profiling relied on immunoSEQ multiplex PCR, and the TCRdb table lists in-frame clones only, not all of them. There are some 120,000 clones in the sample; around 70% occur only once, and 8% to 8.5% lies in the top ten. What was sequenced was PBMCs. The receptors come from a woman in her 40s in good health and CMV-seropositive.

This clone has more than one count but fewer than ten. The chain uses TRBV4-3 and TRBJ1-2, with 8 bases aligning to TRBD1. This CDR3 comprises 13 residues. Germline V gene lookup returns CDR1 LGHNA and CDR2 YSLEER. J was trimmed by 3 bases and V by 4 bases; bases with no gene match: 1. The CDR3 coding sequence is TGCGCCAGCAGCCCGACAGGGGACTATGGCTACACCTTC. Its protein is CASSPTGDYGYTF.

This chain links TRBV15 with TRBJ1-6, with 7 bases that match TRBD1. Per germline, CDR1 LNHNV and CDR2 YYDKDF (reference sequence). This CDR3 has 15 residues. J lost 7 bases, V lost 5 bases, and 8 bases had no gene match. DNA of the CDR3: TGTGCCACCAGCCCTTCCGGGACAGAAAATTCACCCCTCCACTTT. The encoded protein is CATSPSGTENSPLHF.

The chain joins TRBV7-2 to TRBJ2-7, with D possibly being TRBD1 (6 bases). Germline lookup yields CDR1 SGHTA and CDR2 FQGNSA. V was cut by 4 bases and J by 3 bases, with 10 bases left in between. The CDR3 consists of 13 residues. CDR3 nucleotide sequence: TGTGCCAGCAGCTCACAGGGATACTACGAGCAGTACTTC. Residues: CASSSQGYYEQYF.

The rearrangement joins TRBV15 to TRBJ1-5; 7 positions agree with TRBD1. Per germline, CDR1 LNHNV and CDR2 YYDKDF (reference sequence). The CDR3 loop spans 13 amino acids. V shed 6 bases and J 9 bases; nucleotides not matched to a gene: 8. The CDR3: CATSIAGDRPQHF. In DNA, the CDR3 is TGTGCCACCAGTATAGCAGGGGACAGGCCCCAGCATTTT.

The chain employs TRBV10-3 and TRBJ2-7; the match to TRBD2 covers 8 bases. Trimming took 2 bases from V and 5 from J; bases not matched to a gene: 5. Germline V lookup: CDR1 ENHRY, CDR2 SYGVKD. The CDR3 is 14 residues long. The CDR3 is CAISEAGGVHEQYF. The CDR3 DNA follows: TGTGCCATCAGTGAGGCGGGGGGCGTCCACGAGCAGTACTTC.

This clone was seen just once. The chain employs TRBV4-3 and TRBJ1-1; possibly TRBD1 for D (5 bases). Germline V gene data show CDR1 as LGHNA and CDR2 as YSLEER. The CDR3 loop spans 15 amino acids. V lost 0 bases and J 0 bases, leaving 8 bases between the germline ends. CDR3 nucleotide sequence: TGCGCCAGCAGCCAAGACCCCAGGGTGAACACTGAAGCTTTCTTT. It specifies CASSQDPRVNTEAFF.

The J gene is TRBJ2-1, the V gene TRBV7-6, with 7 positions matching TRBD1. V lost 10 bases and J lost 5; bases outside the gene matches: 8. The CDR3 consists of 13 residues. Germline V gives CDR1 SGHVS, CDR2 FNYEAQ. This chain's CDR3 is CATRQGMNNEQFF. The CDR3 DNA sequence: TGTGCCACTAGACAGGGCATGAACAATGAGCAGTTCTTC.